A single sample gave rise to the 24 T cell receptor beta chains below, sequenced in a study of cytomegalovirus exposure and HLA in healthy donors (dated by TCRdb to about 2017). The protocol used for the library was the immunoSEQ multiplex PCR assay. For the multiplex PCR, a mixture combining 60 forward primers for TCR Vbeta segments and 13 reverse primers for TCR Jbeta segments was used. In its TCRdb copy, this immuneACCESS table keeps in-frame sequences only and misses some clones. Where compared with another copy, unresolved V genes explain less than half of these, and the others have no known cause. In this sample the table shows some 190,000 clones, around 73% of which occur a single time. Jointly, the top ten make up over 2% of the sample. The sample taken for sequencing was PBMCs. These TCRs come from a woman aged 25 to 39 in good health and CMV-seropositive.

The rearrangement links TRBV2 to TRBJ1-1; D perhaps matches TRBD1 (6 bases). This CDR3 has 13 amino acids. Between the trimmed V and J ends, which lost 6 bases and 8 bases, there was a span of 16 bases. CDR1 SNHLY and CDR2 FYNNEI come from the germline V gene. Here the CDR3 reads CASSDGGAREAFF. The DNA of the CDR3 is TGTGCCAGCAGCGACGGGGGGGCCCGGGAAGCTTTCTTT.

The gene calls are TRBV11-2 and TRBJ1-2; 9 bases line up with TRBD1. CDR3 length: 17 residues. Germline trimming cut 0 bases from V and 4 bases from J; bases unmatched to any gene: 9. CDR1 is SGHAT and CDR2 is FQNNGV in the germline V gene. The chain's CDR3 is CASSLDAGTGNTYGYTF. The CDR3 DNA reads as TGTGCCAGCAGCTTAGACGCCGGGACAGGGAATACCTATGGCTACACCTTC. Combining the CDR3 with reference TRBV11-2 and TRBJ1-2 gives the whole variable domain EAGVAQSPRYKIIEKRQSVAFWCNPISGHATLYWYQQILGQGPKLLIQFQNNGVVDDSQLPKDRFSAERLKGVDSTLKIQPAKLEDSAVYLCASSLDAGTGNTYGYTFGSGTRLTVV.

The chain recombines TRBV7-3 with TRBJ1-2, with TRBD1 matching over 7 bases. The V and J ends lost 5 bases and 7 bases, in that order; junction bases with no gene match: 7. Germline V gene lookup returns CDR1 SGHTA and CDR2 FQGTGA. CDR3 size: 13 residues. The CDR3 region has the DNA TGTGCCAGCAGCCCCCAAACAGGGGTTGGCTACACCTTC. It is translated as CASSPQTGVGYTF.

This rearrangement joins TRBV28 to TRBJ2-2; no clear D gene. The CDR3 has 15 amino acids. Germline CDR1 reads MDHEN; CDR2 reads SYDVKM. Trimming took off 2 bases at V and 3 bases at J, with 10 bases between the two ends. CDR3 sequence: CASSLLGVHTGELFF. The CDR3, as DNA: TGTGCCAGCAGTTTACTAGGAGTGCACACCGGGGAGCTGTTTTTT.

The genes are TRBV28 and TRBJ1-1, with 8 bases lining up with TRBD1. The CDR3 has 19 residues. The germline gives CDR1 MDHEN, CDR2 SYDVKM. Trimming removed 7 bases from V and 4 bases from J; junction bases left unmatched: 23. The CDR3 DNA reads as TGTGCCAGCACCCAATGGGGCTCTCTTCGGACAGGGTCAGGCACTGAAGCTTTCTTT. Translating gives CASTQWGSLRTGSGTEAFF.

This clone was observed once. V and J are TRBV7-9 and TRBJ2-7; the D gene is possibly TRBD1 (6 bases). The CDR3 is 15 residues long. Germline assignment: CDR1 SEHNR and CDR2 FQNEAQ (reference sequence). The V end was cut by 5 bases, the J end by 5 bases, with 19 bases between. The CDR3 DNA follows: TGTGCCAGCAGCCCCGCCCAGGGCAGGGGCGACGAGCAGTACTTC. Amino acids: CASSPAQGRGDEQYF. The complete variable domain, with remaining parts taken from reference TRBV7-9 and TRBJ2-7, reads DTGVSQNPRHKITKRGQNVTFRCDPISEHNRLYWYRQTLGQGPEFLTYFQNEAQLEKSRLLSDRFSAERPKGSFSTLEIQRTEQGDSAMYLCASSPAQGRGDEQYFGPGTRLTVT.

This sequence joins TRBV4-2 and TRBJ2-7; 7 bases align to TRBD2. Germline values: CDR1 LGHNA, CDR2 YNFKEQ. CDR3 size: 19 residues. Unmatched junction bases numbered 18, after V lost 1 base and J lost 3 bases. In DNA, the CDR3 is TGTGCCAGCAGCCAAGGTTCCCCCGCGGAGACTAGCTGGATCTACGAGCAGTACTTC. Translated: CASSQGSPAETSWIYEQYF.

V usage is TRBV19 and J usage is TRBJ1-5, with 8 positions matching TRBD1. Trimming removed 6 bases from V and 2 bases from J; junction bases left unmatched: 9. This CDR3 region has 16 residues. In germline, CDR1 is LNHDA, CDR2 SQIVND (reference sequence). For the CDR3, the DNA is TGTGCCAGTAGCAAGCAGGGGGCGGTGGGCAATCAGCCCCAGCATTTT. Protein sequence: CASSKQGAVGNQPQHF.

The chain links TRBV7-9 to TRBJ1-6; 8 nucleotides match TRBD1. Germline assignment: CDR1 SEHNR and CDR2 FQNEAQ (reference sequence). This CDR3 has 14 amino acids. Germline trimming cut 6 bases from V and 13 bases from J; bases unmatched to any gene: 11. The CDR3 nucleotides are TGTGCCAGCAGTTCAACAGGGGGTATCGGGCCCCTCCACTTT. Its translation is CASSSTGGIGPLHF.

V usage is TRBV16 and J usage is TRBJ2-5, with a weak D call TRBD2 (6 bases). The DNA end is more similar to TRBJ2-7, so the J call may be wrong. Germline assignment: CDR1 KGHSY and CDR2 FQNENV. The CDR3 is 15 amino acids. The CDR3 loop is CASSQGRRGSYEQYF. CDR3 sequence (DNA): TGTGCCAGCAGCCAAGGGAGGAGGGGCTCCTACGAGCAGTACTTC.

The gene calls are TRBV5-1 and TRBJ2-7, with 8 bases fitting TRBD1. The germline gives CDR1 SGHRS, CDR2 YFSETQ. J was trimmed by 7 bases and V by 3 bases; bases with no gene match: 6. The CDR3 covers 13 residues. The CDR3 region is CASSWDRSLEQYF. The CDR3 DNA follows: TGCGCCAGCAGCTGGGACAGGTCACTGGAGCAGTACTTC.

The chain employs TRBV7-9 and TRBJ2-5; D is perhaps TRBD2 (6 bases). Trimming took off 5 bases at V and 7 bases at J, with 14 bases between the two ends. The CDR3 contains 13 residues. The germline V gene encodes CDR1 SEHNR and CDR2 FQNEAQ (reference sequence). DNA for the CDR3: TGTGCCAGCAGCAACACCTTGGAGGGGACCCAGTACTTC. Its protein is CASSNTLEGTQYF.

The chain uses TRBV28 and TRBJ2-2; 9 bases fit TRBD1. V dropped 6 bases and J dropped 7; count of bases not matched to a gene: 6. This CDR3 spans 14 amino acids. Germline V CDR1 and CDR2: MDHEN, SYDVKM. CDR3 region: CASRSQGASGELFF. CDR3 bases: TGTGCCAGCAGGTCACAGGGGGCTAGCGGGGAGCTGTTTTTT.

V gene TRBV7-2 combines with J gene TRBJ2-5; tentative D call: TRBD2 (5 bases). Trimming cost V 2 bases and J 5 bases, with 12 bases left between them. Looked up from germline, CDR1 is SGHTA and CDR2 is FQGNSA. The CDR3 is made up of 14 amino acids. This CDR3 is CASSLMLEVETQYF. The CDR3 DNA reads TGTGCCAGCAGCTTAATGTTGGAGGTCGAGACCCAGTACTTC.

In nucleotides, the CDR3 is TGCGCCAGCAGCCCTCTGGATACGCAGTATTTT. Amino acids: CASSPLDTQYF. V is TRBV10-2 and J is TRBJ2-3; D not resolved. V gave up 6 bases and J gave up 6 bases, with 7 bases separating them. The germline V gene encodes CDR1 WSHSY and CDR2 SAAADI. This CDR3 has 11 residues.

The chain employs TRBV5-1 and TRBJ2-1; 9 bases are shared with TRBD2. CDR3 length equals 15 residues. J lost 6 bases, V lost 3 bases, and 7 bases had no gene match. Germline values: CDR1 SGHRS, CDR2 YFSETQ. DNA for the CDR3: TGCGCCAGCAGCTCCGGGACTAGCCAACTCAATGAGCAGTTCTTC. Protein sequence: CASSSGTSQLNEQFF.

V gene TRBV18 combines with J gene TRBJ1-1, with D unclear. Deletions cut 3 bases from V and 6 bases from J, with 11 bases between. Germline loops: CDR1 KGHSH, CDR2 LQKENI. This CDR3 is 13 amino acids long. The CDR3 DNA is TGTGCCAGCTCACCGATAGAGGTTGCTGAAGCTTTCTTT. This codes for CASSPIEVAEAFF.

This clone was seen a single time. The chain recombines TRBV7-8 with TRBJ2-2, with 7 bases fitting TRBD1. Looked up from germline, CDR1 is SGHVS and CDR2 is FQNEAQ. Unmatched junction bases numbered 3, after V lost 5 bases and J lost 6 bases. The CDR3 is 13 residues long. CDR3 residues: CASSQTGPGELFF. CDR3 nucleotide sequence: TGTGCCAGCAGCCAGACAGGGCCCGGGGAGCTGTTTTTT.

V is TRBV6-1 and J is TRBJ1-4; no reliable D call. V gave up 5 bases and J gave up 6 bases, with 16 bases separating them. Germline V gene lookup returns CDR1 MNHNS and CDR2 SASEGT. This CDR3 has 15 amino acids. CDR3 nucleotides: TGTGCCAGCAGTCTTTCGAGGGCAAACTATGAAAAACTGTTTTTT. Residues: CASSLSRANYEKLFF.

This clone showed up just a few times. The chain's CDR3 is CASSLDPRDNLQHF. CDR3 DNA sequence: TGCGCCAGCAGCTTGGACCCCCGGGACAATCTCCAGCATTTT. The chain is built from TRBV5-1 and TRBJ1-5, with D maybe TRBD1 (6 bases). Trimming left V 0 bases short and J 12 bases short, with 16 bases between. This CDR3 region has 14 residues. CDR1 SGHRS and CDR2 YFSETQ come from the germline V gene.

This clone was found once. This chain connects TRBV28 to TRBJ2-5; tentative D call: TRBD1 (6 bases). V lost 6 bases and J 7 bases, leaving 18 bases between the germline ends. Germline CDR1 is MDHEN and CDR2 is SYDVKM. This CDR3 has 14 amino acids. The CDR3 here is CASSPQGISWTQYF. The DNA of the CDR3 is TGTGCCAGCAGCCCACAGGGAATCTCCTGGACCCAGTACTTC.

J is TRBJ2-2 and V is TRBV5-1, with 9 bases fitting TRBD1. The CDR3 has 16 amino acids. CDR1 and CDR2 (germline): SGHRS, YFSETQ. Unmatched junction bases numbered 5, after V lost 3 bases and J lost 2 bases. This CDR3 is CASSSRTGANTGELFF. DNA of the CDR3: TGCGCCAGCAGCTCGCGGACAGGGGCCAACACCGGGGAGCTGTTTTTT.

The CDR3 sequence: CASSLPPYGEQYF. CDR3 nucleotide sequence: TGTGCCAGCAGCCTCCCGCCCTACGGCGAGCAGTACTTC. The chain employs TRBV9 and TRBJ2-7; unclear D gene. V gave up 4 bases and J gave up 6 bases, with 14 bases separating them. The CDR3 has 13 amino acids. CDR1 SGDLS and CDR2 YYNGEE come from the germline V gene. Looking up the rest from reference TRBV9 and TRBJ2-7 gives the full variable domain: DSGVTQTPKHLITATGQRVTLRCSPRSGDLSVYWYQQSLDQGLQFLIQYYNGEERAKGNILERFSAQQFPDLHSELNLSSLELGDSALYFCASSLPPYGEQYFGPGTRLTVT.

In DNA, the CDR3 is TGTGCCAGCAGTTCCTGGCGGGGGTCCTATGGCTACACCTTC. It is translated as CASSSWRGSYGYTF. The chain couples TRBV28 to TRBJ1-2; a weak D match, TRBD1 (5 bases). V was trimmed by 4 bases and J by 4 bases, leaving 13 bases between them. Per the germline V gene, CDR1 is MDHEN and CDR2 is SYDVKM. CDR3 length equals 14 residues.